Detailed here is one T cell receptor beta chain. V dropped 2 bases and J dropped 5 bases, with 11 bases sitting between them. Germline V gene data show CDR1 as MNHNS and CDR2 as SASEGT. CDR3 size: 14 residues. PCR primers comprised 60 Vbeta and 13 Jbeta primers. Using immunoSEQ multiplex PCR, the repertoire was profiled, and TCRdb retains in-frame clones only, with some absent. The sample contains roughly 100,000 clones, more than 65% of which appear only once. These data originate in a study of cytomegalovirus exposure and HLA in healthy donors. This TCR derives from a man younger than 45 in good health and CMV-seronegative. Sequencing input: PBMCs. This rearrangement joins TRBV6-1 to TRBJ2-3; D remains ambiguous. CDR3 in DNA: TGTGCCAGCAGTGAACGCGGCCTAAAAGATACGCAGTATTTT. Amino acid sequence: CASSERGLKDTQYF.